The entry that follows covers one T cell receptor beta chain sequence. This clone has only a few counts. Its cognate antigen has yet to be identified. No qualities accompany the bases; no much larger clone lies one base away. This sample stems from a study of cytomegalovirus exposure and HLA in healthy donors listed by TCRdb under 2017. A note on the overall study: An earlier analysis of 587 of the donors reported over 250 Gb of sequence data and 95 million to 120 million unique TCR beta sequences obtained from around 180 million T cells. To predict cytomegalovirus infection status, the study combined high-throughput TCR immunosequencing, statistical association of individual TCRs with disease status, and machine learning. Every discovery cohort repertoire had been produced on one sequencing platform. Both class I and class II loci were covered by HLA typing, at four-digit resolution. Roughly 300 gigabases of sequencing data and around 85 million unique TCR sequences made up an early release that covered roughly 670 HLA-typed donors. The later analysis used no new phenotypic data to find candidate immune exposures, relying instead on TCR beta sequences and their occurrence across donors. A later genetic analysis used genome-wide SNP genotypes for about 60% of the roughly 700 donors, treating that subset as a discovery cohort. In addition to the first cohort of 650 to 750 subjects, a separate validation cohort of 120 different subjects was used. Roughly five DR-DQ haplotypes were handled as single units for association and clustering, since linkage in the cohort was strong. Using immunosequencing, the study profiled T cell repertoires from 550 to 750 subjects and related those repertoires to cytomegalovirus serostatus. To decide whether each TCR beta V gene segment behaved as functional or pseudogenic, an earlier analysis of some 570 of the donors relied on high-throughput TCR beta sequencing. Among the roughly 390 genotyped donors, about 85% belonged to the genetic ancestry cluster associated with self-reported Caucasian donors. The number of donors typed differed by locus, with roughly 620-630 for A, B, C, DRB1 and DQB1, roughly 520 for DQA1, 606 for DPA1, and around 450 for DPB1. On average, roughly 250,000 unique TCR beta nucleotide sequences were sequenced per donor among some 420 genotyped donors of the cohort, with roughly 18% of those sequences being non-productive. Donor age, sex, ethnicity and CMV serostatus were compiled together with the repertoire data. The study aimed to test whether cataloging public T cell receptors could reveal signatures of past pathogen exposure. To study patterns of TCR occurrence, a later analysis re-analyzed previously published TCR beta repertoires from around 670 donors and added high-resolution HLA genotyping. Broader findings and caveats from the paper: Most CMV-associated TCR beta chains appeared to be HLA-restricted in a later analysis, and the HLA associations seemed to be driven largely by CMV exposure. In a later analysis, TCR association rates were found to vary across HLA loci, with the most associated TCRs seen for DRB1 alleles and the fewest for HLA-C alleles. Compared with equally common non-associated chains, HLA-associated TCR beta chains in a later analysis were more clonally expanded and had lower generation probabilities. Linkage disequilibrium might explain the correlated functional status among segregating V segments, but an unknown experimental factor could not be excluded. In a later analysis, over 15,000 TCR beta sequences were associated with specific HLA alleles at a false discovery rate of 0.05. It was suggested by the authors that the approach could potentially be generalized to other disease states and immunological phenotypes. An earlier analysis of around 500 of the donors showed that most TCR beta V segments appeared in productive rearrangements either about 87% or about 30% of the time, which broadly matched IMGT annotations. Strong co-occurrence of HLA alleles, especially DR and DQ, made assigning TCR associations to individual alleles difficult. The only immune exposure information available for the cohort was CMV serostatus. Most TCR sequences were observed very rarely across donors, whereas some public TCRs were present in many individuals. A further reported finding was that TCR beta sequences accurately predicted the HLA-A and HLA-B alleles for most subjects in the first cohort. A later genetic analysis reported fewer N-insertions in productive TCRs among donors in an Asian-associated ancestry cluster than the 666-donor mean. A cluster of highly shared sequence variants was judged likely to be a technical artifact of the sequencing pipeline. Because HLA typing was missing for some donors at each locus, association tests included only the typed subset. Because counts were too low, seventeen rarely observed V segments, including chromosome 9 orphons, were excluded from the earlier analysis of 500 to 700 of the donors. In vitro tests confirmed that a few of the cytomegalovirus-associated TCR beta chains recognize cytomegalovirus antigens. The classifier was reported to diagnose cytomegalovirus status with high specificity and sensitivity in both the original and validation cohorts. The study listed 164 TCR beta chains as associated with cytomegalovirus. According to a later analysis, parvovirus B19, influenza, CMV and Epstein-Barr virus appeared linked to several top co-occurrence clusters. The presence/absence analyses assumed that sequencing depth was roughly uniform across donors, and that assumption may not be true. Because the 87-base-pair reads could not distinguish some IMGT-functional V segments, including TRBV6-2 and TRBV6-3, those segments were excluded. A later genetic analysis associated a missense DCLRE1C variant with V-gene and J-gene trimming of TCR beta chains, and an independent cohort replicated the association. Only TCR beta chains were sequenced in this cohort, and the absence of alpha or paired-chain data limited detectable features.

Library generation was performed with the immunoSEQ multiplex PCR assay. The multiplex PCR relied on a mix of 60 forward primers for TCR Vbeta segments and 13 reverse primers for TCR Jbeta segments. The CDR3 region of rearranged TCR beta genes was amplified from genomic DNA with a multiplex PCR assay. On the Illumina HiSeq System, the amplified TCR beta libraries were sequenced as 87-base-pair reads. Per the original workflow: Across the 666 repertoires, a later analysis counted approximately 75 million unique TCR beta chains, around 11 million of which were shared by at least two donors. To remove PCR and sequencing errors, raw reads were error-corrected and collapsed into unique sequences using a nearest-neighbor algorithm that merged closely related sequences. V, D and J gene segments were assigned by aligning CDR3 sequences to IMGT reference sequences. Each retained sequence needed at least a six-nucleotide match to both a V gene segment and a J gene segment. Rearrangements were classified as productive when the CDR3 lacked stop codons and remained in frame with V and J, and all other rearrangements were classified as non-productive. CDR3 was defined according to IMGT convention as the region running from the second conserved V-encoded cysteine to the conserved J-encoded phenylalanine. Sequences without an unambiguous match to a single V gene segment were excluded from the earlier analysis of several hundred of the donors. In an earlier analysis of roughly 500 of the donors, V segments were called functional above 56.7% productive rearrangements and were called segregating when the between-donor standard deviation exceeded 5%. To diagnose cytomegalovirus status from the catalog of TCR beta chain sequences, a statistical classification framework was built. V and J gene assignment, in a later analysis, came from comparing TCR nucleotide sequences with IMGT/GENE-DB human TR gene sequences. The TCRdist pipeline was used in a later analysis to assign CDR3 sequences and most-parsimonious VDJ recombination scenarios. In a later analysis, every TCR beta chain was defined by the combination of its CDR3 amino acid sequence and its V-gene family, and reads without a unique V-gene family were dropped. To address suspected cross-contamination and a sequencing artifact, a later analysis removed roughly 640 highly shared, low-generation-probability nucleotide sequences. A later analysis calculated a clonal expansion index for each public chain from normalized within-repertoire ranks of inferred template counts. Generation probabilities in a later analysis came from a VDJ recombination model fitted to out-of-frame rearrangements, and those results were checked against IGoR. In a later analysis, hypergeometric tests were used to score TCR-TCR, TCR-HLA and TCR-CMV co-occurrence, with a repertoire-size bias correction applied to TCR pairs. False discovery rates were estimated in a later analysis by permuting HLA or CMV assignments 20 times. A later analysis grouped co-occurring TCRs with DBSCAN, adding TCRdist sequence similarity when clustering within HLA-allele-positive subsets. Repertoires with fewer than 30,000 or more than 120,000 public chains were left out of co-occurrence clustering, as were a few repertoires with anomalous nucleotide sharing. Entries here come from immuneACCESS through TCRdb and include only in-frame sequences with V and J called. Some clones fail to appear in such tables; in the studies checked, an unresolved V gene covers under half of the shortfall, and the cause of the remainder is unknown. V, J and clone size derive from that table, while D and trimming were established from the DNA sequence. Within this sample are some 54,000 clones, with over 75% of them counted one time only. The top ten clones comprise nearly 6% of the sample.

Taken from cysteine to phenylalanine, the CDR3 has 17 residues. The kept DNA is CDR3 alone, 51 bases in frame from the first base. V lost 6 bases and J lost 3 bases; the stretch between them is 21 bases long. As encoded in the germline V gene (reference sequence), CDR1 is LNHDA while CDR2 is SQIVND. In total, 600 or so healthy bone marrow donors made up the cohort. At the time of sampling, all cohort members were nominally healthy, though unrecorded immune exposures were likely present. The donor tested CMV seronegative, placing the donor among the 352 seronegative members of the cohort. A peripheral blood sample was provided by each donor, and peripheral blood mononuclear cells were used for TCR beta sequencing. The Qiagen DNeasy Blood Extraction Kit was used to extract genomic DNA from the blood cell samples.

The source is a male donor in good health and CMV-seronegative. Sequencing was done on a sample of PBMCs. The rearrangement combines TRBV19 with TRBJ1-5; a tentative D call is TRBD1 (5 bases match). The CDR3 loop reads CASSPARGYGYNQPQHF. The bases read TGTGCCAGTAGCCCGGCCCGGGGGTACGGTTACAATCAGCCCCAGCATTTT.